Below are 3 T cell receptor beta chains sequenced from a single sample in a study of control samples from healthy donors and cancer patients. Assay used: immunoSEQ multiplex PCR; TCRdb lists only in-frame clones, some missing. The table shows some 150,000 clones, with 93% occurring only once. Material for sequencing was blood. Receptor source: a man aged 45-60 years in good health.

The chain employs TRBV7-9 and TRBJ1-1; the D is unclear. CDR3 length: 14 residues. CDR1 and CDR2 from the germline V gene are SEHNR and FQNEAQ (reference sequence). V lost 5 bases to trimming and J lost 4 bases, with 14 bases between them. CDR3 sequence: CASSAPLRSTEAFF. CDR3 DNA sequence: TGTGCCAGCAGCGCCCCGCTCAGGAGCACTGAAGCTTTCTTT.

The chain carries TRBV24-1 and TRBJ2-7; no firm D call. Germline CDR1 is KGHDR and CDR2 is SFDVKD. The V end was cut by 3 bases, the J end by 2 bases, with 7 bases between. The CDR3 covers 13 residues. CDR3 DNA sequence: TGTGCCACCAGTGATCCAGGTACCTACGAGCAGTACTTC. Protein sequence: CATSDPGTYEQYF.

V gene TRBV11-2 combines with J gene TRBJ1-2; TRBD1 agrees at 7 bases. The germline V gene has CDR1 SGHAT and CDR2 FQNNGV. The CDR3 has 14 residues. After removal of 5 bases from V and 6 bases from J, the junction contained 9 bases not matched to a gene. The DNA for the CDR3 is TGTGCCAGCAGCGCCCTAACAGGGGTAGATGGCTACACCTTC. Protein sequence: CASSALTGVDGYTF.